These T cell receptor beta chains were read from a single sample in a study of blood T cell repertoires in COVID-19. Profiling relied on immunoSEQ multiplex PCR, and the TCRdb table lists in-frame clones only, not all of them. The sample consists of approximately 250,000 clones, about nine tenths of them appearing once. The sample consisted of PBMCs or T cells enriched from blood (not recorded which). These receptors all stem from a woman aged 30 to 39 with acute COVID-19. Each CDR3 is given with its conserved first and last residue. The D gene is left open where the match is weak.

14 | TRBJ2-1 | TRBD2 | TRBV7-2 | CASSLKAGEVEQFF
15 | TRBJ1-1 | TRBD1 | TRBV4-3 | CASSQTTGAHTEAFF
17 | TRBJ1-6 | . | TRBV7-9 | CASSPLEASSYNSPLHF
14 | TRBJ2-5 | TRBD1 | TRBV11-2 | CASSSRTGVETQYF
18 | TRBJ2-4 | . | TRBV4-3 | CASSQVSGGSLSKNIQYF
14 | TRBJ2-7 | TRBD1 | TRBV18 | CASSTRQGSNEQYF
15 | TRBJ2-7 | TRBD1 | TRBV4-1 | CASSQADRGHYEQYF
13 | TRBJ2-7 | . | TRBV9 | CASSVDRAGEQYF
13 | TRBJ2-7 | . | TRBV19 | CASSIGLAYEQYF
15 | TRBJ2-7 | . | TRBV28 | CASSPPEEGRYEQYF
13 | TRBJ2-1 | TRBD1 | TRBV5-1 | CASTGQGNNEQFF
16 | TRBJ2-5 | TRBD2 | TRBV7-7 | CASSSKTSGRVETQYF
12 | TRBJ2-2 | . | TRBV6-5 | CASSYVLGELFF
15 | TRBJ1-1 | TRBD1 | TRBV11-2 | CASSSYRGRGTEAFF
16 | TRBJ2-3 | TRBD2 | TRBV15 | CATSRDREGSVDTQYF
11 | TRBJ1-1 | . | TRBV6-5 | CASSKNTEAFF
14 | TRBJ1-2 | . | TRBV19 | CASSIVGRGYGYTF
13 | TRBJ1-1 | . | TRBV7-8 | CASSLRGNTEAFF
15 | TRBJ2-7 | TRBD1 | TRBV27 | CASSFRQGISYEQYF
15 | TRBJ2-1 | TRBD2 | TRBV4-2 | CASSQEEGGPSEQFF
13 | TRBJ1-1 | TRBD1 | TRBV28 | CASSLTGGTEAFF
14 | TRBJ2-3 | . | TRBV5-1 | CASSAGMGTDTQYF
16 | TRBJ2-2 | TRBD1 | TRBV7-3 | CASSLIQGASTGELFF
16 | TRBJ2-2 | . | TRBV19 | CASSIDGGGNTGELFF
16 | TRBJ1-2 | TRBD1 | TRBV4-2 | CASSQEDTGGLKGYTF